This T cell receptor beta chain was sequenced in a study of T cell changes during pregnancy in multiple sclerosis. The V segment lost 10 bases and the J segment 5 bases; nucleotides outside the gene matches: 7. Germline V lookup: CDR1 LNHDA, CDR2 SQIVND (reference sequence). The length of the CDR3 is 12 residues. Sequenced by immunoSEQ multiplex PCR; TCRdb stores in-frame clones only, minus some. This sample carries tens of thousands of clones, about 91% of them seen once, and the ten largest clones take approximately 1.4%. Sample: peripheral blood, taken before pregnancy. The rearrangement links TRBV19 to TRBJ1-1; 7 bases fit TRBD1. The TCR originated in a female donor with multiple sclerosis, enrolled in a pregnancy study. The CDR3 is CATRTGGTEAFF. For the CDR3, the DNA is TGTGCCACCCGGACAGGAGGGACTGAAGCTTTCTTT.